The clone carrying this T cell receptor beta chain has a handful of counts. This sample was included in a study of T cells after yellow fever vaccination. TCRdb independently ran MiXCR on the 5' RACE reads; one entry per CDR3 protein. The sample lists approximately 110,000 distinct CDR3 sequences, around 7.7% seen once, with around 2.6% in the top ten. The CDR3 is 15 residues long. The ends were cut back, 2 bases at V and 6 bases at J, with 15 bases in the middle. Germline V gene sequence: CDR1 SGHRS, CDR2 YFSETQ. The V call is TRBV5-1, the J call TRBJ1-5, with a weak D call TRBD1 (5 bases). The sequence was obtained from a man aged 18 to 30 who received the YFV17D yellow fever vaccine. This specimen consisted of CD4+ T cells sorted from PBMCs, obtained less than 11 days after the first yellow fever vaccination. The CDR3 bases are TGCGCCAGCAGCTTTTCAGGGATTTTAGGTCAGCCCCAGCATTTT. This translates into CASSFSGILGQPQHF.